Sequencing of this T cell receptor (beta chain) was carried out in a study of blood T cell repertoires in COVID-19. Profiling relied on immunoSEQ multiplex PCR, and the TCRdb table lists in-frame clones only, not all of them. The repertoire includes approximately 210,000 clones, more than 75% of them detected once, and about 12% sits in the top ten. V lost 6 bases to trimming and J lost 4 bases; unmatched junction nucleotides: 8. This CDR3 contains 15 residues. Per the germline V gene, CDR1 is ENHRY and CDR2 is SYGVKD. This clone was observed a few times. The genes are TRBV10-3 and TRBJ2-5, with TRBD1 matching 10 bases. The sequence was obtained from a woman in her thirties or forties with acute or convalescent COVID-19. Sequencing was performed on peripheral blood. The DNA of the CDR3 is TGTGCCATCAGACCCGGACAGGGGGGGAGAGAGACCCAGTACTTC. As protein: CAIRPGQGGRETQYF.